This T cell receptor (beta chain) was captured by sequencing in a study of T cell changes during pregnancy in multiple sclerosis. Produced via immunoSEQ multiplex PCR; TCRdb's table is partial and in-frame only. The sample yields 100,000 or so clones, more than 85% seen once. The length of the CDR3 is 14 residues. This specimen consisted of peripheral blood, obtained in the second trimester of pregnancy. This clonotype originated in a female donor with multiple sclerosis, enrolled in a pregnancy study. V usage is TRBV21-1 and J usage is TRBJ1-2. TRBV21-1 is noted as a pseudogene. CDR3 loop: CASGCLGRNYGYTF. CDR3 DNA sequence: TGTGCCAGCGGATGTCTGGGGAGAAACTATGGCTACACCTTC.